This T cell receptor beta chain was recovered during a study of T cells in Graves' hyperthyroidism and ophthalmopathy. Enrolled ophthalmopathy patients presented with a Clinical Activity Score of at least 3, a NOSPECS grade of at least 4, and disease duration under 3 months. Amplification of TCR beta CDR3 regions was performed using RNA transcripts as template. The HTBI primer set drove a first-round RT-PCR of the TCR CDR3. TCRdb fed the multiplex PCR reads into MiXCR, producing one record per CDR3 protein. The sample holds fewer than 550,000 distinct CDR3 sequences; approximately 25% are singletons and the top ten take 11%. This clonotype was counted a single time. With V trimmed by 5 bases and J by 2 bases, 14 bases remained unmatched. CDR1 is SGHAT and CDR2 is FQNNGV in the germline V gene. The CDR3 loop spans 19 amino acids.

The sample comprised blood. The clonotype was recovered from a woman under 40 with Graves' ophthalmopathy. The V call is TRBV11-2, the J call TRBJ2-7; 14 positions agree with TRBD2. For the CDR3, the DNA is TGTGCCAGCAGCCGTACTGGACTAGCGGGGGGAGTTGATACCTACGAGCAGTACTTC. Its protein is CASSRTGLAGGVDTYEQYF. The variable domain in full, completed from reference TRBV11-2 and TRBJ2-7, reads EAGVAQSPRYKIIEKRQSVAFWCNPISGHATLYWYQQILGQGPKLLIQFQNNGVVDDSQLPKDRFSAERLKGVDSTLKIQPAKLEDSAVYLCASSRTGLAGGVDTYEQYFGPGTRLTVT.